Below, 4 T cell receptor beta chains from the same sample are listed, as sequenced in a study of blood T cell repertoires in COVID-19. Some clones are missing from TCRdb's copy, which holds only in-frame ones; the method was immunoSEQ multiplex PCR. The repertoire consists of about 100,000 clones, with over 80% occurring once and the leading ten covering 11%. Input material: peripheral blood. These receptors all come from a man at least 80 years old with acute or convalescent COVID-19.

This chain links TRBV5-4 with TRBJ1-5; D unresolved. The CDR3 consists of 12 residues. V lost 9 bases and J lost 5, with 12 bases in between. Germline V lookup: CDR1 SGHNT, CDR2 YYREEE (reference sequence). The CDR3 sequence: CATSYGDQPQHF. The CDR3 bases are TGTGCCACCTCTTACGGGGATCAGCCCCAGCATTTT.

The V and J genes are TRBV19 and TRBJ2-7; tentative D call: TRBD1 (6 bases). This CDR3 is built from 12 residues. The V end was cut by 6 bases, the J end by 5 bases, with 11 bases between. The germline V gene encodes CDR1 LNHDA and CDR2 SQIVND (reference sequence). The CDR3 DNA is TGTGCCAGTAGCACAGGGCCCCACGAGCAGTACTTC. Its translation is CASSTGPHEQYF. The full variable domain, in which reference TRBV19 and TRBJ2-7 provide the parts outside the CDR3, is DGGITQSPKYLFRKEGQNVTLSCEQNLNHDAMYWYRQDPGQGLRLIYYSQIVNDFQKGDIAEGYSVSREKKESFPLTVTSAQKNPTAFYLCASSTGPHEQYFGPGTRLTVT.

The rearrangement links TRBV11-2 to TRBJ1-1, with D perhaps TRBD1 (5 bases). V was cut by 1 base and J by 6 bases, with 6 bases left in between. CDR3 length: 12 residues. Germline-derived CDR1 and CDR2 are SGHAT and FQNNGV. For the CDR3, the DNA is TGTGCCAGCAGCTTAGGGACACCTGAAGCTTTCTTT. This codes for CASSLGTPEAFF.

This sequence joins TRBV13 and TRBJ2-6; 10 bases line up with TRBD2. The V gene end was trimmed by 5 bases and the J gene end by 1 base; junction bases not matched to a gene: 11. The CDR3 extends over 19 amino acids. CDR1 is PRHDT and CDR2 is FYEKMQ in the germline V gene (reference sequence). The DNA of the CDR3 is TGTGCCAGCAGCCCCTTGGGAGCGGGAGGGCCATCTGGGGCCAACGTCCTGACTTTC. Translated, it gives CASSPLGAGGPSGANVLTF.